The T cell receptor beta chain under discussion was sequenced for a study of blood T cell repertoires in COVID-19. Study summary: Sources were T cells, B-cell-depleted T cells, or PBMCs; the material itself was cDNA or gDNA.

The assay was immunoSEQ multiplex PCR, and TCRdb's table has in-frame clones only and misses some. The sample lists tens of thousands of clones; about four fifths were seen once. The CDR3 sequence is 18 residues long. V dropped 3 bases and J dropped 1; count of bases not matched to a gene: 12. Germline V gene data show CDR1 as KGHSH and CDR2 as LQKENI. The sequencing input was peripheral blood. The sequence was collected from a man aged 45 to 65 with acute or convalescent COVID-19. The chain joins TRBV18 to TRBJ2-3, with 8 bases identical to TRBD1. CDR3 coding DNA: TGTGCCAGCTCACCCGGACAGGGTAAAGAGATGGGCACAGATACGCAGTATTTT. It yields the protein CASSPGQGKEMGTDTQYF.